The next 6 T cell receptor beta chains were all read from a single sample in a study of cytotoxic CD8 clonotypes in ibrutinib-treated CLL. Sequencing used immunoSEQ multiplex PCR; TCRdb keeps in-frame clones, though not all of them. The sample consists of about 140,000 clones, 91% of them appearing once. Here the sequenced sample was PBMCs, taken after 12 months of ibrutinib treatment. The receptors originated from a human donor with chronic lymphocytic leukemia.

This chain's CDR3 is CASKLAAHRYNEQFF. The CDR3 DNA follows: TGTGCCAGCAAGTTGGCAGCGCATCGATACAATGAGCAGTTCTTC. The chain has TRBV28 and TRBJ2-1; D unclear. The CDR3 extends over 15 amino acids. Trimming left V 7 bases short and J 4 bases short, with 17 bases between. The germline gives CDR1 MDHEN, CDR2 SYDVKM. Full variable domain (missing parts from reference TRBV28 and TRBJ2-1): DVKVTQSSRYLVKRTGEKVFLECVQDMDHENMFWYRQDPGLGLRLIYFSYDVKMKEKGDIPEGYSVSREKKERFSLILESASTNQTSMYLCASKLAAHRYNEQFFGPGTRLTVL.

This chain joins TRBV27 and TRBJ2-7; D not resolved. Germline V gene lookup returns CDR1 MNHEY and CDR2 SMNVEV (reference sequence). CDR3 length: 14 amino acids. Trimming stripped 3 bases from V and 0 bases from J, with 9 bases between. The CDR3 nucleotides read TGTGCCAGCAGTTTGGGCTTTAACTCCTACGAGCAGTACTTC. As protein: CASSLGFNSYEQYF.

The V gene is TRBV21-1, the J gene TRBJ2-7. TRBV21-1 is annotated as a pseudogene. This CDR3 comprises 14 residues. The CDR3 nucleotides read TGTGCCAGCAGCCCGCGTTGGAAGATCTACGAGCAGTACTTC. This gives the protein CASSPRWKIYEQYF.

The CDR3 DNA reads TGTGCCAGCAGCTTAGGAGCAGGGGGCCAAGAGACCCAGTACTTC. Amino acids: CASSLGAGGQETQYF. The chain joins TRBV7-9 to TRBJ2-5; 7 bases align to TRBD1. V gave up 1 base and J gave up 1 base; unmatched junction bases: 3. CDR3 size: 15 residues. The germline CDR1 and CDR2 sequences are SEHNR and FQNEAQ (reference sequence).

The rearrangement joins TRBV7-9 to TRBJ2-7; 7 bases line up with TRBD1. V was pared by 4 bases and J by 5 bases, with 2 bases of the junction left unmatched. Germline V gene lookup returns CDR1 SEHNR and CDR2 FQNEAQ (reference sequence). This CDR3 spans 12 amino acids. The CDR3 DNA follows: TGTGCCAGCAGCTACAGGGGTGACGAGCAGTACTTC. This gives the protein CASSYRGDEQYF.

The CDR3 here is CASSFYSTGNGYTF. The CDR3, as DNA: TGTGCCAGCAGCTTCTACTCGACAGGGAACGGCTACACCTTC. The chain combines TRBV7-2 with TRBJ1-2, with TRBD1 matching over 7 bases. V lost 3 bases, J lost 8 bases, and 9 bases stayed unmatched. Germline-derived CDR1 and CDR2 are SGHTA and FQGNSA. The CDR3 is 14 amino acids.